This T cell receptor beta chain derives from a study of CD8 T cells in Susac syndrome. Study overall: When blood was collected, patients with Susac syndrome were therapy-naive, were taking corticosteroids, or were receiving intravenous immunoglobulin alone.

Random hexamers primed reverse transcription of roughly 0.5 to 1 ug RNA. MiXCR was run by TCRdb on the immunoSEQ multiplex PCR reads, yielding one entry per CDR3 protein. The profile covers around 170,000 distinct CDR3 sequences, with under 97% appearing a single time and 0.098% taken by the ten largest. The germline V gene encodes CDR1 SQVTM and CDR2 ANQGSEA. The V and J ends lost 5 bases and 3 bases respectively, with 4 bases between them. The CDR3 loop spans 10 amino acids. The chain has TRBV29-1 and TRBJ1-1; D gene unclear. The receptor comes from a human donor with Susac syndrome. Input material: CD4+ T cells from PBMCs. CDR3 protein: CSVYHTEAFF. The CDR3 coding sequence is TGCAGCGTTTATCACACTGAAGCTTTCTTT.